The 9 T cell receptor beta chains in this list originate from one sample, sequenced in a study of blood T cell repertoires in COVID-19 (dated by TCRdb to about 2020). The method behind the library was the immunoSEQ multiplex PCR assay. The table was pulled from immuneACCESS by TCRdb, which kept in-frame rearrangements only. Such tables lose some clones; where checked, under half of the loss comes from unresolved V genes, and the rest has no known cause. In all, the sample holds some 250,000 clones, and 75% to 90% of those were seen once. Around 10% of the sample is held by the ten biggest clonotypes. Specimen: PBMCs or T cells enriched from blood (not recorded which). Receptors were obtained from a man between 40 and 49 years old who had recovered from COVID-19.

The chain carries TRBV11-3 and TRBJ2-3; D not resolved. The CDR3 is 12 amino acids. Trimming shortened V by 5 bases and J by 4 bases, and 7 bases separated the two germline ends. The germline CDR1 and CDR2 sequences are SGHNT and YENEEA. The CDR3 is CASSPPADTQYF. The CDR3 DNA sequence: TGTGCCAGCAGCCCCCCGGCAGATACGCAGTATTTT.

In DNA form, the CDR3 reads TGTGCCAGCACCATGGACACATACAATCAGCCCCAGCATTTT. As protein: CASTMDTYNQPQHF. This chain links TRBV28 with TRBJ1-5; the D gene is possibly TRBD1 (5 bases). The germline CDR1 and CDR2 sequences are MDHEN and SYDVKM. The CDR3 has 14 residues. Deletions cut 7 bases from V and 3 bases from J, with 13 bases between.

This clone was observed once. V usage is TRBV2 and J usage is TRBJ1-5; D not certain. CDR1 and CDR2 from the germline V gene are SNHLY and FYNNEI. Between the trimmed V and J ends, which lost 7 bases and 0 bases, there was a span of 10 bases. This CDR3 comprises 14 residues. This chain's CDR3 is CASTTEPSNQPQHF. Here the CDR3 DNA reads TGTGCCAGCACCACAGAGCCTAGCAATCAGCCCCAGCATTTT.

This chain uses TRBV6-2 or TRBV6-3 with TRBJ2-7; maybe TRBD2 (5 bases). CDR1 and CDR2 from the germline V gene are MNHEY and SVGEGT. This CDR3 has 11 residues. V was pared by 6 bases and J by 7 bases, with 10 bases between. The CDR3 protein is CASSQQREQYF. The CDR3 region has the DNA TGTGCCAGCAGCCAACAGCGGGAGCAGTACTTC.

V usage is TRBV7-2 and J usage is TRBJ2-3; a weak D match, TRBD1 (6 bases). The V end was cut by 3 bases, the J end by 0 bases, with 13 bases between. The CDR3 is 16 amino acids. Germline loops: CDR1 SGHTA, CDR2 FQGNSA. CDR3 in DNA: TGTGCCAGCAGCTTTCAAGGGACAACTAGCACAGATACGCAGTATTTT. It is translated as CASSFQGTTSTDTQYF.

CDR3 coding DNA: TGTGCCAGCAGCCCCCGGACAGGGGGGAGCACTGAAGCTTTCTTT. It translates to CASSPRTGGSTEAFF. The chain links TRBV27 to TRBJ1-1; 10 bases align to TRBD1. Trimming at V came to 6 bases and at J to 4 bases, leaving 8 bases not matched to a gene. The germline V gene encodes CDR1 MNHEY and CDR2 SMNVEV (reference sequence). CDR3 length: 15 amino acids.

The chain is built from TRBV7-2 and TRBJ2-3; 13 positions agree with TRBD2. Germline V gives CDR1 SGHTA, CDR2 FQGNSA. The CDR3 loop spans 16 amino acids. With V trimmed by 6 bases and J by 4 bases, 7 bases remained unmatched. The CDR3 nucleotides are TGTGCCAGCAGATACGGACTAGCGGGAGTGTCAGATACGCAGTATTTT. Protein product: CASRYGLAGVSDTQYF.

This clone was counted only a few times. The gene calls are TRBV7-2 and TRBJ1-2; tentatively, D is TRBD1 (5 bases). This CDR3 is 15 amino acids long. Trimming took off 0 bases at V and 4 bases at J, with 12 bases between the two ends. CDR1 and CDR2 from the germline V gene are SGHTA and FQGNSA. DNA for the CDR3: TGTGCCAGCAGCTTAGCCCCCGGGGGGTCCTATGGCTACACCTTC. This codes for CASSLAPGGSYGYTF.

The chain is built from TRBV18 and TRBJ1-4; TRBD1 matches at 10 bases. CDR1 and CDR2 from the germline V gene are KGHSH and LQKENI. CDR3 length: 16 amino acids. V shed 6 bases and J 4 bases; nucleotides not matched to a gene: 8. The CDR3 nucleotides read TGTGCCAGCTCCCGACAGGGGGCTATGAGTAATGAAAAACTGTTTTTT. This sequence encodes CASSRQGAMSNEKLFF.